The rows below give T cell receptor beta chains drawn from one sample of a study of blood T cell repertoires in COVID-19. TCRdb's table, derived via immunoSEQ multiplex PCR, lists solely in-frame clones and lacks some. The table shows some 330,000 clones, with roughly 91% occurring only once. The sequenced sample consisted of peripheral blood. These receptors came from a woman in her twenties or thirties with COVID-19, enrolled during active disease. Each CDR3 is given with its conserved first and last residue. Each record gives: J gene, clone size, V gene, D gene, CDR3 protein, CDR3 DNA. The D gene is left open where the match is weak. Rows may omit the clone size; those that give it use once, few, many or a size class.

>TRBJ1-5|.|TRBV28|TRBD1
CASSLGGVKVQPQHF
TGTGCCAGCAGCCTAGGGGGCGTTAAGGTTCAGCCCCAGCATTTT
>TRBJ1-3|.|TRBV9|.
CASSWRGTENTIYF
TGTGCCAGCAGCTGGCGGGGCACGGAAAACACCATATATTTT
>TRBJ2-1|.|TRBV16|.
CASSQGEREQFF
TGTGCCAGCAGCCAAGGAGAGAGAGAGCAGTTCTTC
>TRBJ1-1|.|TRBV6-5|TRBD1
CASTRDSMNTEAFF
TGTGCCAGCACCCGGGACAGCATGAACACTGAAGCTTTCTTT
>TRBJ1-2|.|TRBV2|.
CASSEARRVLTNYGYTF
TGTGCCAGCAGTGAAGCGCGGAGGGTCCTAACCAACTATGGCTACACCTTC
>TRBJ1-1|.|TRBV29-1|.
CSACAGGNTEAFF
TGCAGCGCATGCGCGGGGGGCAACACTGAAGCTTTCTTT
>TRBJ2-3|many|TRBV6-2/TRBV6-3|.
CASSAGTSTDTQYF
TGTGCCAGCAGTGCGGGAACTAGCACAGATACGCAGTATTTT
>TRBJ1-4|once|TRBV11-2|.
CASSLARGTNEKLFF
TGTGCCAGCAGCTTAGCCAGAGGAACTAATGAAAAACTGTTTTTT
>TRBJ1-6|.|TRBV28|TRBD1
CASSLTRQGNSPLHF
TGTGCCAGCAGTTTAACTCGACAGGGCAATTCACCCCTCCACTTT
>TRBJ1-2|.|TRBV28|TRBD1
CASRLTGGPGYTF
TGTGCCAGCAGACTGACAGGGGGCCCGGGCTACACCTTC
>TRBJ2-3|.|TRBV6-6|.
CASSSLGGEPPDTQYF
TGTGCCAGCAGTTCTTTGGGCGGGGAGCCCCCAGATACGCAGTATTTT
>TRBJ1-2|.|TRBV6-5|TRBD1
CASSYSKGWTGGYTF
TGTGCCAGCAGTTACTCGAAGGGGTGGACAGGCGGCTACACCTTC
>TRBJ2-1|.|TRBV6-5|.
CASRTDRYNEQFF
TGTGCCAGCAGAACAGACAGATACAATGAGCAGTTCTTC
>TRBJ2-1|.|TRBV4-1|.
CASSLDSLYEQFF
TGCGCCAGCAGCCTGGACAGCTTGTATGAGCAGTTCTTC
>TRBJ1-6|.|TRBV27|.
CASRREPLPGTATSSYNSPLHF
TGTGCCAGCAGGCGGGAACCACTACCCGGGACTGCCACGAGCTCCTATAATTCACCCCTCCACTTT
>TRBJ1-6|.|TRBV7-2|.
CASSPGLPGPNSPLHF
TGTGCCAGCAGTCCAGGATTACCTGGGCCCAATTCACCCCTCCACTTT
>TRBJ2-3|.|TRBV20-1|TRBD2
CSASIPRERGPTDTQYF
TGCAGTGCTAGTATCCCCCGGGAGCGGGGTCCCACAGATACGCAGTATTTT
>TRBJ1-5|.|TRBV28|TRBD1
CASSFLVDRVKRGQPQHF
TGTGCCAGCAGTTTTCTCGTCGACAGGGTAAAAAGGGGTCAGCCCCAGCATTTT
>TRBJ1-5|.|TRBV28|TRBD1
CASRPGQGGRQPQHF
TGTGCCAGCAGACCTGGACAGGGCGGGAGACAGCCCCAGCATTTT
>TRBJ2-3|.|TRBV19|.
CASSIKTTSTDTQYF
TGTGCCAGTAGTATAAAGACTACTAGCACAGATACGCAGTATTTT
>TRBJ1-5|.|TRBV19|.
CASSIRGYSNQPQHF
TGTGCCAGTAGTATACGGGGGTATAGCAATCAGCCCCAGCATTTT
>TRBJ2-5|.|TRBV5-1|.
CASSIPGSTETQYF
TGCGCCAGCAGCATACCGGGTTCGACGGAGACCCAGTACTTC
>TRBJ2-1|.|TRBV5-1|.
CASSSLQGNEQFF
TGCGCCAGCAGCTCCCTACAGGGCAATGAGCAGTTCTTC
>TRBJ1-6|.|TRBV5-6|.
CASSLATLHSPLHF
TGTGCCAGCAGCTTGGCCACATTACATTCACCCCTCCACTTT
>TRBJ1-2|.|TRBV5-1|.
CASSPPGTNYGYTF
TGCGCCAGCAGCCCCCCAGGGACTAACTATGGCTACACCTTC
>TRBJ1-1|.|TRBV4-1|.
CASSSRGALNTEAFF
TGCGCCAGCAGCTCCCGTGGAGCCCTGAACACTGAAGCTTTCTTT
>TRBJ2-3|.|TRBV19|TRBD1
CASSVSQGWPDTQYF
TGTGCCAGTAGTGTGTCACAGGGGTGGCCAGATACGCAGTATTTT
>TRBJ1-1|.|TRBV10-1|TRBD1
CASSEYGTGGSEAFF
TGCGCCAGCAGTGAGTACGGGACAGGGGGCTCTGAAGCTTTCTTT
>TRBJ2-2|.|TRBV5-1|TRBD2
CASTLAGAVTGELFF
TGCGCCAGCACCTTAGCGGGGGCGGTCACCGGGGAGCTGTTTTTT
>TRBJ1-2|.|TRBV5-1|TRBD1
CASSDTGASYGYTF
TGCGCCAGCTCCGATACAGGGGCGAGCTATGGCTACACCTTC
>TRBJ1-2|.|TRBV6-6|TRBD1
CASSFLFSGTDGYTF
TGTGCCAGCAGTTTCCTTTTTTCCGGGACAGATGGCTACACCTTC
>TRBJ1-6|.|TRBV6-5|TRBD1
CASSAGTVYNSPLHF
TGTGCCAGCAGCGCAGGGACAGTCTATAATTCACCCCTCCACTTT
>TRBJ1-2|.|TRBV7-8|.
CASSLVARQPKANYGYTF
TGTGCCAGCAGCTTAGTAGCTCGACAGCCTAAAGCTAACTATGGCTACACCTTC
>TRBJ1-1|once|TRBV4-3|.
CASSQGLQGARTEAFF
TGCGCCAGCAGCCAAGGTCTACAAGGGGCCAGGACTGAAGCTTTCTTT
>TRBJ2-3|.|TRBV28|TRBD2
CASSLYSGGADTQYF
TGTGCCAGCAGTTTATATAGCGGGGGGGCAGATACGCAGTATTTT
>TRBJ1-2|.|TRBV6-1|.
CATTLSGQPTGYTF
TGTGCCACCACACTCTCAGGACAGCCGACTGGCTACACCTTC
>TRBJ1-1|.|TRBV25-1|.
CASSENSYTEAFF
TGTGCCAGCAGTGAAAACAGCTACACTGAAGCTTTCTTT
>TRBJ1-1|.|TRBV13|.
CASSPQSGGWNTEAFF
TGTGCCAGCAGCCCCCAATCCGGGGGATGGAACACTGAAGCTTTCTTT
>TRBJ1-1|.|TRBV21-1|.
CASSKGRGTENMNTEAFF
TGTGCCAGCAGCAAAGGAAGGGGGACAGAGAACATGAACACTGAAGCTTTCTTT
>TRBJ1-1|.|TRBV4-1|.
CASSHQTGFNTEAFF
TGCGCCAGCAGCCACCAAACAGGGTTCAACACTGAAGCTTTCTTT